Listed below are T cell receptor beta chains from one sample, sequenced in a study of T cell responses to AZD1222 COVID-19 vaccine. TCRdb keeps only in-frame clones here, not all; method: immunoSEQ multiplex PCR. Of approximately 180,000 clones listed, around nine tenths are singletons. The sequencing here drew on peripheral blood, taken on day 0 of AZD1222 vaccination. These TCRs come from an adult in good health. CDR3s include the opening cysteine and the closing phenylalanine or tryptophan. The D gene is left open where the match is weak. Some rows mark clone size as missing; the rest say once, few, many or name a class of expanded clone.

length	D	V	size	J	DNA	CDR3
13	.	TRBV6-5	.	TRBJ1-1	TGTGCCAGCGACCGGGGCTGGAACACTGAAGCTTTCTTT	CASDRGWNTEAFF
16	.	TRBV30	.	TRBJ1-2	TGTGCCTGGAGTTCTAATGGTAATCGCCGCCTCTATGGCTACACCTTC	CAWSSNGNRRLYGYTF
14	TRBD1	TRBV18	.	TRBJ1-1	TGTGCCAGCTCACCCAGTGGACAGGGCACTGAAGCTTTCTTT	CASSPSGQGTEAFF
15	.	TRBV6-4	few	TRBJ1-4	TGTGCCAGCAGAAGACTGGCTGACCGAAATGAAAAACTGTTTTTT	CASRRLADRNEKLFF
12	.	TRBV19	.	TRBJ1-2	TGTGCCAGTTCTAGTCGTGGGTATGGCTACACCTTC	CASSSRGYGYTF
14	.	TRBV7-8	.	TRBJ1-2	TGTGCCAGCAGCTTAGCAGGGTCTAACTATGGCTACACCTTC	CASSLAGSNYGYTF
17	.	TRBV29-1	.	TRBJ2-7	TGCAGCGTTGAAGATCGGACAGCCAGTAGAGCTACCTACGAGCAGTACTTC	CSVEDRTASRATYEQYF
14	.	TRBV11-2	.	TRBJ1-2	TGTGCCAGCAGAAGTGTACAGGAGGGAGGTGGCTACACCTTC	CASRSVQEGGGYTF
14	.	TRBV27	.	TRBJ1-1	TGTGCCAGCAGTTTGGGGTTAAGAGGGACTGAAGCTTTCTTT	CASSLGLRGTEAFF
15	TRBD1	TRBV2	.	TRBJ1-5	TGTGCCAGCACGAGGCAGGGGGGCGGAAATCAGCCCCAGCATTTT	CASTRQGGGNQPQHF
13	.	TRBV14	.	TRBJ2-2	TGTGCCAGCAGCCGCCGGAACACCGGGGAGCTGTTTTTT	CASSRRNTGELFF
16	TRBD2	TRBV9	.	TRBJ2-1	TGTGCCAGCAGCGTAGCCGGGACTAGCCTAGAGAATGAGCAGTTCTTC	CASSVAGTSLENEQFF
12	.	TRBV6-5	.	TRBJ1-1	TGTGCCAGCAGCCGCCGAGGCACTGAAGCTTTCTTT	CASSRRGTEAFF
13	.	TRBV6-1	.	TRBJ1-1	TGTGCCAGCAGTGGCAGGGACGACACTGAAGCTTTCTTT	CASSGRDDTEAFF
13	TRBD1	TRBV10-3	few	TRBJ1-1	TGTGCCATCACAGGGGGCTATCGCACTGAAGCTTTCTTT	CAITGGYRTEAFF
16	TRBD2	TRBV5-4	.	TRBJ2-2	TGTGCCAGCAGCTTAAGCGGGGCCTCGAACACCGGGGAGCTGTTTTTT	CASSLSGASNTGELFF
14	.	TRBV28	.	TRBJ1-2	TGTGCCAGCAGTAGTAACCAGTTGGGCGTCGGCTACACCTTC	CASSSNQLGVGYTF
18	TRBD2	TRBV6-2/TRBV6-3	.	TRBJ2-2	TGTGCCAGCAGTTCCCCGACTAGCGGGGGGGCCTTAACCGGGGAGCTGTTTTTT	CASSSPTSGGALTGELFF